This T cell receptor (beta chain) was recovered during a study of blood T cell repertoires in COVID-19. Background on the study: Sample material is recorded as cDNA or gDNA derived from T cells, B-cell-depleted T cells, or PBMCs.

During active infection, Seattle patients enrolled and were then monitored through disease. Some clones are missing from TCRdb's copy, which holds only in-frame ones; the method was immunoSEQ multiplex PCR. This sample has approximately 330,000 clones, with about 87% found just once. This clonotype originated in a young man with COVID-19, enrolled during active disease. The sequenced material came from peripheral blood.

In nucleotides, the CDR3 is TGTGCCACCAGTGATAGGGACAGACAGGATGCCCAGTACTTC. Amino acids: CATSDRDRQDAQYF. This chain links TRBV24-1 with TRBJ2-5; 7 bases are shared with TRBD1. J was trimmed by 9 bases and V by 3 bases; bases with no gene match: 9. There are 14 residues in the CDR3. Germline values: CDR1 KGHDR, CDR2 SFDVKD.